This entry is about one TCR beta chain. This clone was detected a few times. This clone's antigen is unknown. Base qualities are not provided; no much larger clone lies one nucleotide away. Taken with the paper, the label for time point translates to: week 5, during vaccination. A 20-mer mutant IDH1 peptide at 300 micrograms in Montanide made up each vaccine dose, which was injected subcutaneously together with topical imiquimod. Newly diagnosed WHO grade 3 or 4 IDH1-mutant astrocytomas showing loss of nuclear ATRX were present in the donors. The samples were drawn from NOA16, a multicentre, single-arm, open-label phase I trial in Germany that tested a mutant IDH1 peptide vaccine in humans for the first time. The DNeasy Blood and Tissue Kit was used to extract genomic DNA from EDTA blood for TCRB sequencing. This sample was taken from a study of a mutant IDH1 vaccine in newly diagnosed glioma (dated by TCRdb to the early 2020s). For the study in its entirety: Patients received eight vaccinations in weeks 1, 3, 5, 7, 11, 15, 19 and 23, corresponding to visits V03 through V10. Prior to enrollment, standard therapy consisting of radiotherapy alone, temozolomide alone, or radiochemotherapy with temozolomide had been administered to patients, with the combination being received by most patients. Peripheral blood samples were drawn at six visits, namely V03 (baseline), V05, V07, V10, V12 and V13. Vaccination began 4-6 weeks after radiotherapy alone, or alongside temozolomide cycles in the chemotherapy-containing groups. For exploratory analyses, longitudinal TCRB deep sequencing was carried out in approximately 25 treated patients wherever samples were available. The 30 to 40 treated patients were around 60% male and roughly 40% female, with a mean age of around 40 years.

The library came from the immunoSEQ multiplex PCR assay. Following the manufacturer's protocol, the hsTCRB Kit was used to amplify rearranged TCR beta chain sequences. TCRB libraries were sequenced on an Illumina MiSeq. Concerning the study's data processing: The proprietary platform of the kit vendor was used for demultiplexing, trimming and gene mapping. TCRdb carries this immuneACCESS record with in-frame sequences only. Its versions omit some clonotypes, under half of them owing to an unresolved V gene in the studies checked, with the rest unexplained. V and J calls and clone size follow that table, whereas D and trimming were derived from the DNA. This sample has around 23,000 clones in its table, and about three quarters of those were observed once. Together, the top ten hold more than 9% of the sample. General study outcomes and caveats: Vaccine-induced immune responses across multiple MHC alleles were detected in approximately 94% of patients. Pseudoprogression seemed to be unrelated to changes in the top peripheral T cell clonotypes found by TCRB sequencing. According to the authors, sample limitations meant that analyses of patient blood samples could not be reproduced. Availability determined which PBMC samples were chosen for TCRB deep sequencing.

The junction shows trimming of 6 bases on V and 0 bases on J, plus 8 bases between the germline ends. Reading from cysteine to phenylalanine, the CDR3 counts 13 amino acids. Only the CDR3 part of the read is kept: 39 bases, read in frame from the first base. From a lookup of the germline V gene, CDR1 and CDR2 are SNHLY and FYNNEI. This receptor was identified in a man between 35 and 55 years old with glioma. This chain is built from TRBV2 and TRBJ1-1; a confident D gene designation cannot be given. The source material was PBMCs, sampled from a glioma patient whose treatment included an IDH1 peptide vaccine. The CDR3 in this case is CASRREVNTEAFF. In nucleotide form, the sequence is TGTGCCAGCAGGCGGGAAGTGAACACTGAAGCTTTCTTT.